Described below is a single T cell receptor (beta chain) sequence and its context. Its target is unknown. J lost 7 bases, V lost 4 bases, and 7 bases had no gene match. The CDR3 is made up of 14 amino acids. Using its own MiXCR run on the multiplex PCR reads, TCRdb lists one record per CDR3 protein. The sample records over 130,000 distinct CDR3 sequences, over 25% being singletons. Breast cancer patients provided tissue from their axillary draining lymph nodes. These data originate in a study of breast tumors, draining lymph nodes, adjacent tissues. The study, taken as a whole, reports: Tumors had less TCR diversity than lymph nodes, more than nontumor tissue. Data only fit, rather than demonstrated, lymph node origin of most tumor T cells. Luminal-like breast cancer showed significantly higher tumor–nontumor repertoire similarity than basal-like.

Sequenced: axillary lymph node tissue. The chain carries TRBV12-3 or TRBV12-4 and TRBJ1-2, with TRBD1 matching over 9 bases. The TCR was taken from a female donor with breast cancer. Some clones in this sample may be carry-over from other donors' samples. CDR3 residues: CASSSRTGDGGYTF. The DNA of the CDR3 is TGTGCCAGCAGTTCACGGACAGGGGATGGTGGCTACACCTTC.